This passage covers 14 T cell receptor beta chains from one sample sequenced in a study of cytomegalovirus exposure and HLA in healthy donors. This PCR relied on a set of 60 Vbeta primers and 13 Jbeta primers. The assay was immunoSEQ multiplex PCR, and TCRdb's table has in-frame clones only and misses some. Seen here are roughly 130,000 clones, roughly two thirds observed once, and the top ten hold less than 2%. What was sequenced was PBMCs. Every receptor here comes from a young man in good health and CMV-seropositive.

This chain connects TRBV6-1 to TRBJ2-5; no clear D. The V and J ends lost 7 bases and 6 bases respectively, with 15 bases between them. Germline lookup yields CDR1 MNHNS and CDR2 SASEGT. The CDR3 runs 13 residues. The CDR3 here is CASTEAERKTQYF. The CDR3 DNA reads TGTGCCAGCACCGAGGCGGAAAGAAAGACCCAGTACTTC.

The chain couples TRBV5-1 to TRBJ1-1, with a weak D call TRBD1 (5 bases). The germline V gene has CDR1 SGHRS and CDR2 YFSETQ. The CDR3 is made up of 14 amino acids. Trimming stripped 0 bases from V and 1 base from J, with 7 bases between. The CDR3 region is CASSLARANTEAFF. As DNA, the CDR3 is TGCGCCAGCAGCTTGGCCAGGGCGAACACTGAAGCTTTCTTT.

This chain connects TRBV27 to TRBJ2-7; 12 bases match TRBD1. V dropped 6 bases and J dropped 4; count of bases not matched to a gene: 4. Germline CDR1 MNHEY, CDR2 SMNVEV (reference sequence). CDR3 length: 14 residues. CDR3 coding DNA: TGTGCCAGCAGCTGGGACAGGGGGCCTTACGAGCAGTACTTC. It encodes CASSWDRGPYEQYF.

V usage is TRBV11-3 and J usage is TRBJ2-2; TRBD2 agrees at 8 bases. The CDR3 sequence is 14 residues long. Germline CDR1 reads SGHNT; CDR2 reads YENEEA. J was trimmed by 7 bases and V by 6 bases; bases with no gene match: 7. In DNA, the CDR3 is TGTGCCAGCAGTCGGACTAGCTTGGGCGGGGAGCTGTTTTTT. As protein: CASSRTSLGGELFF.

The chain is built from TRBV18 and TRBJ2-7; D gene unclear. The CDR3 spans 14 residues. CDR1 and CDR2 from the germline V gene are KGHSH and LQKENI. V was trimmed by 0 bases and J by 2 bases, leaving 8 bases between them. The CDR3 sequence: CASSPPSRTYEQYF. CDR3 bases: TGTGCCAGCTCACCACCCTCCAGGACCTACGAGCAGTACTTC.

This chain connects TRBV18 to TRBJ1-5, with 9 bases aligning to TRBD1. The germline gives CDR1 KGHSH, CDR2 LQKENI. V shed 5 bases, J shed 5 bases, and the junction held 4 bases outside the gene matches. This CDR3 has 14 residues. This chain's CDR3 is CASSTGTGYQPQHF. As DNA, the CDR3 is TGTGCCAGCTCAACCGGGACAGGGTATCAGCCCCAGCATTTT. The whole variable domain, remainder taken from reference TRBV18 and TRBJ1-5, is NAGVMQNPRHLVRRRGQEARLRCSPMKGHSHVYWYRQLPEEGLKFMVYLQKENIIDESGMPKERFSAEFPKEGPSILRIQQVVRGDSAAYFCASSTGTGYQPQHFGDGTRLSIL.

This chain uses TRBV2 with TRBJ1-2; D may be TRBD1 (6 bases). Germline V gene sequence: CDR1 SNHLY, CDR2 FYNNEI. The V end lost 2 bases, the J end lost 7 bases, and 8 bases lay between the germline ends. The CDR3 spans 12 residues. CDR3 amino acids: CASSERDIGYTF. The CDR3 nucleotides are TGTGCCAGCAGTGAAAGGGACATTGGCTACACCTTC.

The chain combines TRBV5-1 with TRBJ2-5, with D possibly TRBD2 on 6 matching bases. CDR3 size: 15 residues. Germline CDR1 is SGHRS and CDR2 is YFSETQ. V was pared by 4 bases and J by 1 base, with 14 bases between. CDR3 amino acids: CASSSTGSPQETQYF. DNA for the CDR3: TGCGCCAGCAGCAGCACCGGGAGCCCCCAAGAGACCCAGTACTTC.

The gene calls are TRBV11-2 and TRBJ2-3, with 7 positions matching TRBD2. The CDR3 length is 16 residues. The V and J ends lost 4 bases and 3 bases, in that order; junction bases with no gene match: 10. Germline CDR1 reads SGHAT; CDR2 reads FQNNGV. The CDR3 DNA follows: TGTGCCAGCAGCTCCCCCGGCGGGAGAGATACAGATACGCAGTATTTT. Its translation is CASSSPGGRDTDTQYF.

The rearrangement links TRBV18 to TRBJ1-2; D remains unclear. The germline CDR1 and CDR2 sequences are KGHSH and LQKENI. The ends were cut back, 3 bases at V and 4 bases at J, with 9 bases in the middle. The CDR3 runs 13 residues. CDR3 nucleotide sequence: TGTGCCAGCTCACCGCCCTCCAGCTATGGCTACACCTTC. Its translation: CASSPPSSYGYTF.

This clone was found once. The V call is TRBV29-1, the J call TRBJ2-7; weak D call: TRBD1 (6 bases). CDR1 and CDR2 (germline): SQVTM, ANQGSEA. The CDR3 is made up of 11 amino acids. Trimming left V 6 bases short and J 4 bases short, with 10 bases between. CDR3: CSVGTFYEQYF. The CDR3 DNA follows: TGCAGCGTCGGGACATTTTACGAGCAGTACTTC.

This chain links TRBV5-1 with TRBJ2-7, with 8 bases fitting TRBD1. V was clipped by 5 bases and J by 1 base; unmatched bases: 14. The CDR3 consists of 17 residues. Germline V gene data show CDR1 as SGHRS and CDR2 as YFSETQ. CDR3 nucleotide sequence: TGCGCCAGCAGTTGGACAGGGTCGCTCCAATCATCCTACGAGCAGTACTTC. Translating it yields CASSWTGSLQSSYEQYF. The full variable domain, its missing parts supplied by reference TRBV5-1 and TRBJ2-7, is KAGVTQTPRYLIKTRGQQVTLSCSPISGHRSVSWYQQTPGQGLQFLFEYFSETQRNKGNFPGRFSGRQFSNSRSEMNVSTLELGDSALYLCASSWTGSLQSSYEQYFGPGTRLTVT.

In this sample, this clone turned up once. Mismatch with germline at one junction end may stem from a read error. The rearrangement links TRBV7-9 to TRBJ1-1; 7 nucleotides match TRBD1. CDR1 and CDR2 from the germline V gene are SEHNR and FQNEAQ (reference sequence). This CDR3 comprises 15 residues. The chain's CDR3 is CSSSLLGGGDTEAFF. Here the CDR3 DNA reads TGTTCCAGCAGCTTATTAGGGGGCGGTGACACTGAAGCTTTCTTT.

Only a few counts were recorded for this clone. This chain uses TRBV4-3 with TRBJ2-5; unclear D gene. This CDR3 is built from 15 residues. Germline CDR1 and CDR2: LGHNA and YSLEER. With 0 bases removed from V and 4 bases from J, the gap between germline ends came to 12 bases. The CDR3 DNA sequence: TGCGCCAGCAGCCAAGAACGGCGCGGTGGAGAGACCCAGTACTTC. Protein product: CASSQERRGGETQYF.